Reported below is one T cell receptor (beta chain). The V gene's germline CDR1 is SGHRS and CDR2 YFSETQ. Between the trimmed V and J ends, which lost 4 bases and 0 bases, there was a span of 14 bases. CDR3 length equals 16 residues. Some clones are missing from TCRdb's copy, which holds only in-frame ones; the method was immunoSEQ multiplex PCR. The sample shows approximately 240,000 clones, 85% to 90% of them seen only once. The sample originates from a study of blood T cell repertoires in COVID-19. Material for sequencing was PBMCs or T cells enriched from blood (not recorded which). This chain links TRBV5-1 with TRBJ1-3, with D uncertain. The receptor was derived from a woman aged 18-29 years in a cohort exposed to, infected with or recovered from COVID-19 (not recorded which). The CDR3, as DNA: TGCGCCAGCAGCGAAAGCCCCAGCGTCTCTGGAAACACCATATATTTT. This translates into CASSESPSVSGNTIYF.